Each of the 5 T cell receptor beta chains below was sequenced from the same sample in a study of Ad26.COV2.S vaccination and SARS-CoV-2 variants. Sequencing used immunoSEQ multiplex PCR; TCRdb keeps in-frame clones, though not all of them. The sample records about 350,000 clones, roughly 90% being singletons. Treatment denoted: 15 to 20 received Ad26.COV2.S at low or high dose, single or two shots; 5 received placebo; per-sample allocation not given. Material that was analyzed had been drawn on day 63 after the first vaccine or placebo injection. Source: peripheral blood, taken in a trial of Ad26.COV2.S vaccine versus placebo. The receptors derive from a person aged 18-60 years who received the Ad26.COV2.S COVID-19 vaccine or a placebo.

This clone was seen a single time. CDR3 bases: TGTGCCAGTAGTCCGCAGACAGGGTTGCCCGAGCAGTACTTC. This sequence encodes CASSPQTGLPEQYF. The rearrangement uses TRBV19 and TRBJ2-7; 7 nucleotides line up with TRBD1. The CDR3 totals 14 residues. CDR1 LNHDA and CDR2 SQIVND come from the germline V gene (reference sequence). The V segment lost 5 bases and the J segment 6 bases; nucleotides outside the gene matches: 10.

The chain recombines TRBV7-8 with TRBJ1-2; 8 bases fit TRBD1. In germline, CDR1 is SGHVS, CDR2 FQNEAQ. The CDR3 is 14 residues long. Trimming removed 1 base from V and 6 bases from J; junction bases left unmatched: 4. The CDR3 protein is CASSLGRGRDGYTF. The DNA of the CDR3 is TGTGCCAGCAGCTTAGGCAGGGGGCGGGATGGCTACACCTTC.

The V and J genes are TRBV9 and TRBJ2-2, with a possible D match to TRBD2 (5 bases). The CDR3 extends over 17 amino acids. V was trimmed by 0 bases and J by 0 bases, leaving 12 bases between them. Per the germline V gene, CDR1 is SGDLS and CDR2 is YYNGEE. CDR3: CASSVGGQPTNTGELFF. Here the CDR3 DNA reads TGTGCCAGCAGCGTAGGCGGGCAGCCAACGAACACCGGGGAGCTGTTTTTT.

The rearrangement links TRBV13 to TRBJ2-7; 8 bases are shared with TRBD1. Germline values: CDR1 PRHDT, CDR2 FYEKMQ (reference sequence). CDR3 size: 13 residues. The V segment lost 8 bases and the J segment 5 bases; nucleotides outside the gene matches: 8. CDR3: CASQGRGHDEQYF. The DNA of the CDR3 is TGTGCCAGCCAAGGCAGGGGGCATGACGAGCAGTACTTC.

This clone was seen a few times. This chain links TRBV4-3 with TRBJ2-1; D unclear. Germline V CDR1 and CDR2: LGHNA, YSLEER. The CDR3 loop spans 12 amino acids. Trimming shortened V by 0 bases and J by 6 bases, and 3 bases separated the two germline ends. Here the CDR3 reads CASSQDRNEQFF. The CDR3 DNA reads as TGCGCCAGCAGCCAAGATCGCAATGAGCAGTTCTTC.